This T cell receptor beta chain was profiled in a study of T cells in Graves' hyperthyroidism and ophthalmopathy. Study-level findings and limits: The model predicted ophthalmopathy a median roughly six months before onset.

This clonotype was recorded at least ten times. Its antigen is undetermined. Amplified regions were TCR beta CDR3 sequences from RNA transcripts. The HTBI set primed first-round TCR CDR3 RT-PCR. Via MiXCR, TCRdb re-called the multiplex PCR reads, giving one row per CDR3 protein. The sample has roughly 400,000 distinct CDR3 sequences, around 15% seen once. The junction had 2 bases not matched to a gene; V was cut back by 1 base and J by 2 bases. The CDR3 is 15 amino acids. The germline CDR1 and CDR2 sequences are LGHDT and YNNKEL (reference sequence). The rearrangement joins TRBV3-1 to TRBJ2-7, with 10 nucleotides matching TRBD2. The origin of this receptor is a man in his forties or fifties with Graves' ophthalmopathy. Input material: blood. The CDR3 protein is CASSQGLAGAYEQYF. In DNA, the CDR3 is TGTGCCAGCAGCCAAGGACTAGCGGGCGCCTACGAGCAGTACTTC.